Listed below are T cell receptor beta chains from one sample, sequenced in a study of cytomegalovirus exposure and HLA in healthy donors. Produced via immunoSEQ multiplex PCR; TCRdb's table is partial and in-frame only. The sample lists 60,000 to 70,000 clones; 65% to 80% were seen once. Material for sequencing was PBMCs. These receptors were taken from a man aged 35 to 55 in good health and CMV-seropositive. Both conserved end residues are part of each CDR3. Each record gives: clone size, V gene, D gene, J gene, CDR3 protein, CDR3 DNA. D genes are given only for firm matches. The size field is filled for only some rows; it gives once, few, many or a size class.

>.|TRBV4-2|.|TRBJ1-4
CASSEQGGSEKLFF
TGTGCCAGCAGCGAACAGGGTGGAAGTGAAAAACTGTTTTTT
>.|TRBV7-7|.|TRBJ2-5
CASSTGPKETQYF
TGTGCTAGCAGCACAGGACCCAAAGAGACCCAGTACTTC
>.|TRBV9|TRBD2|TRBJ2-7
CASSPSGGTSYEQYF
TGTGCCAGCAGCCCAAGCGGGGGGACCTCCTACGAGCAGTACTTC
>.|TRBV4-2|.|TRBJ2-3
CASSPTRFGEPDTQYF
TGTGCCAGCAGCCCAACACGCTTCGGGGAACCAGATACGCAGTATTTT
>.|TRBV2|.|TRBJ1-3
CASKKDGGSGNTIYF
TGTGCCAGCAAGAAGGACGGAGGCTCTGGAAACACCATATATTTT
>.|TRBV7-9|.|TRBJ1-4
CASSDRGNEKLFF
TGTGCCAGCAGCGATAGGGGTAATGAAAAACTGTTTTTT
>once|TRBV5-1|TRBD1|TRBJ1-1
CASSLARPGQGMNTEAFF
TGCGCCAGCAGCTTGGCAAGACCGGGACAGGGGATGAACACTGAAGCTTTCTTT
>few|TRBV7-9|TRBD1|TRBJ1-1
CASRRQGENTEAFF
TGTGCCAGCAGGAGACAGGGGGAGAACACTGAAGCTTTCTTT
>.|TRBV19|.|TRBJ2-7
CASRFRGSSYEQYF
TGTGCCAGTAGGTTCCGGGGGAGCTCCTACGAGCAGTACTTC
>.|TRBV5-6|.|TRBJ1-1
CASSKGRGNTEAFF
TGTGCCAGCAGCAAGGGGCGGGGGAACACTGAAGCTTTCTTT
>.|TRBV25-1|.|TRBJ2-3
CASSESWAGDTQYF
TGTGCCAGCAGTGAATCTTGGGCTGGAGATACGCAGTATTTT
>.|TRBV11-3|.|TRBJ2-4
CASSLALRDGAKNIQYF
TGTGCCAGCAGCTTAGCTCTACGGGATGGAGCCAAAAACATTCAGTACTTC
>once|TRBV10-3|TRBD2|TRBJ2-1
CAISETSGRQYNEQFF
TGTGCCATCAGTGAGACTAGCGGGAGGCAATACAATGAGCAGTTCTTC
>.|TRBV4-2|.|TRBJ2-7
CASSHPQDEQYF
TGTGCCAGCAGCCACCCACAGGACGAGCAGTACTTC
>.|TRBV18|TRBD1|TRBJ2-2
CASPGQGLDTGELFF
TGTGCCAGCCCCGGACAGGGCTTAGACACCGGGGAGCTGTTTTTT